Presented here are 18 T cell receptor beta chains from one specimen sequenced in a study of shared clonotypes between healthy human individuals. Terminally differentiated effector memory CD45RA+ cells were excluded from the naive CD8 cells, which were CD45RO-negative and positively selected for CCR7. Measured with immunoSEQ multiplex PCR; TCRdb has only the in-frame clones, and not every one. The sample lists about 2 million clones, just under 95% occurring once. Sequenced: naive CD8+ T cells sorted from blood. These receptors originate from a man aged 18 to 29 in good health.

The chain is built from TRBV6-1 and TRBJ1-5; the D is unclear. Trimming stripped 3 bases from V and 9 bases from J, with 12 bases between. This CDR3 has 13 residues. Per the germline V gene, CDR1 is MNHNS and CDR2 is SASEGT. The CDR3 loop reads CASSETARWPQHF. The CDR3 nucleotides are TGTGCCAGCAGTGAGACCGCCCGGTGGCCCCAGCATTTT.

The chain carries TRBV29-1 and TRBJ1-5; 9 bases align to TRBD1. Trimming removed 1 base from V and 4 bases from J; junction bases left unmatched: 2. This CDR3 region has 14 residues. Germline V CDR1 and CDR2: SQVTM, ANQGSEA. The DNA for the CDR3 is TGCAGCGTTGAAGGGACAGGGGAGAATCAGCCCCAGCATTTT. Translated, it gives CSVEGTGENQPQHF. Based on the CDR3 plus reference TRBV29-1 and TRBJ1-5, the full variable domain is SAVISQKPSRDICQRGTSLTIQCQVDSQVTMMFWYRQQPGQSLTLIATANQGSEATYESGFVIDKFPISRPNLTFSTLTVSNMSPEDSSIYLCSVEGTGENQPQHFGDGTRLSIL.

About this clone itself: In the same sample, other DNA sequences code for this CDR3. The CDR3 loop reads CASSEGGNTIYF. The CDR3 DNA reads TGTGCCAGCAGTGAAGGGGGAAACACCATATATTTT. V usage is TRBV2 and J usage is TRBJ1-3; D is undetermined. Trimming shortened V by 1 base and J by 4 bases, and 2 bases separated the two germline ends. The CDR3 loop spans 12 amino acids. Germline V lookup: CDR1 SNHLY, CDR2 FYNNEI.

This chain connects TRBV4-1 to TRBJ2-7; 9 bases map to TRBD1. Germline lookup yields CDR1 MGHRA and CDR2 YSYEKL. V dropped 0 bases and J dropped 3; count of bases not matched to a gene: 6. The CDR3 covers 16 residues. This CDR3 reads CASSQEGGTGIYEQYF. In nucleotides, the CDR3 is TGCGCCAGCAGCCAAGAGGGCGGGACAGGGATCTACGAGCAGTACTTC.

V usage is TRBV6-6 and J usage is TRBJ1-5; D may be TRBD1 (5 bases). The germline V and J ends were trimmed by 0 bases and 3 bases, with 9 bases remaining between them. The CDR3 has 15 amino acids. The germline V gene has CDR1 MNHNY and CDR2 SVGAGI (reference sequence). The CDR3: CASSYSQGVNQPQHF. As DNA, the CDR3 is TGTGCCAGCAGTTACTCCCAGGGAGTCAATCAGCCCCAGCATTTT.

The V gene is TRBV27, the J gene TRBJ2-7; 9 positions match TRBD1. With V trimmed by 6 bases and J by 12 bases, 15 bases remained unmatched. There are 14 residues in the CDR3. Looked up from germline, CDR1 is MNHEY and CDR2 is SMNVEV (reference sequence). In nucleotides, the CDR3 is TGTGCCAGCAGCCATACGACAGGGGGGACAGGTTGGTACTTC. It encodes CASSHTTGGTGWYF.

The rearrangement uses TRBV27 and TRBJ2-7, with D perhaps assigned TRBD1 or TRBD2 (5 bases each). Trimming removed 5 bases at V and 6 bases at J, with 17 bases between. This CDR3 comprises 14 residues. CDR1 and CDR2 (germline): MNHEY, SMNVEV (reference sequence). The DNA of the CDR3 is TGTGCCAGCAGTCCTAAGGGGAGCCCTCGCGAGCAGTACTTC. It translates to CASSPKGSPREQYF.

The chain links TRBV2 to TRBJ1-1, with 7 bases that match TRBD1. Per the germline V gene, CDR1 is SNHLY and CDR2 is FYNNEI. This CDR3 region has 12 residues. The CDR3 loop is CATTGETVEAFF. Here the CDR3 DNA reads TGTGCAACCACAGGGGAAACAGTTGAAGCTTTCTTT.

V is TRBV5-4 and J is TRBJ1-5; 7 bases line up with TRBD1. The CDR3 contains 16 residues. Germline loops: CDR1 SGHNT, CDR2 YYREEE (reference sequence). The ends lost 5 bases at V and 3 bases at J; junction bases unmatched: 11. This chain's CDR3 is CASRGDRAVINQPQHF. The CDR3 DNA reads TGTGCCAGCAGGGGAGACAGGGCCGTGATCAATCAGCCCCAGCATTTT.

Regarding this clone: This sample also contains other DNA sequences that code for the same CDR3. The rearrangement links TRBV6-5 to TRBJ2-1; D uncertain. This CDR3 has 14 residues. Germline-derived CDR1 and CDR2 are MNHEY and SVGAGI. The V end lost 0 bases, the J end lost 0 bases, and 3 bases lay between the germline ends. The CDR3 DNA follows: TGTGCCAGCAGTTACTCCGGCTCCTACAATGAGCAGTTCTTC. It translates to CASSYSGSYNEQFF.

This chain uses TRBV10-3 with TRBJ2-7, with 10 bases matching TRBD2. Germline loops: CDR1 ENHRY, CDR2 SYGVKD. The junction had 4 bases not matched to a gene; V was cut back by 4 bases and J by 1 base. The CDR3 sequence is 15 residues long. The CDR3 nucleotides read TGTGCCATCAGTGCCCCGACTAGCGGGTCCTACGAGCAGTACTTC. Residues: CAISAPTSGSYEQYF.

V and J are TRBV11-2 and TRBJ2-3; the D gene is possibly TRBD1 (6 bases). The germline gives CDR1 SGHAT, CDR2 FQNNGV. This CDR3 is 15 amino acids long. Trimming stripped 2 bases from V and 2 bases from J, with 11 bases between. CDR3 sequence reads: CASSLFWTDTDTQYF. CDR3 bases: TGTGCCAGCAGCTTATTCTGGACAGACACAGATACGCAGTATTTT.

This chain connects TRBV6-6 to TRBJ1-4; weak D call: TRBD1 (5 bases). The CDR3 totals 15 residues. V lost 4 bases and J lost 3, with 12 bases in between. Germline V gene data show CDR1 as MNHNY and CDR2 as SVGAGI (reference sequence). CDR3: CASSSDAGPNEKLFF. The CDR3 DNA reads TGTGCCAGCAGTTCCGATGCGGGGCCTAATGAAAAACTGTTTTTT.

The chain employs TRBV6-5 and TRBJ1-1; 9 nucleotides agree with TRBD1. Per germline, CDR1 MNHEY and CDR2 SVGAGI. The CDR3 is 13 amino acids. The V segment lost 5 bases and the J segment 5 bases; nucleotides outside the gene matches: 3. The CDR3 coding sequence is TGTGCCAGCAGTATAGACAGGGGGACTGAAGCTTTCTTT. Its translation: CASSIDRGTEAFF.

The chain carries TRBV5-1 and TRBJ2-7; 10 bases are a match to TRBD2. CDR1 is SGHRS, CDR2 YFSETQ, per germline. J was trimmed by 4 bases and V by 0 bases; bases with no gene match: 1. This CDR3 region has 14 residues. CDR3 bases: TGCGCCAGCAGCTTGGAGCGGGAGGGTTACGAGCAGTACTTC. It translates to CASSLEREGYEQYF.

As for this clone: This same CDR3 is encoded by further DNA sequences in the sample. V and J are TRBV4-1 and TRBJ2-7; D not certain. This CDR3 comprises 14 residues. Germline CDR1 is MGHRA and CDR2 is YSYEKL. V lost 1 base and J 0 bases, leaving 7 bases between the germline ends. The CDR3 DNA reads as TGCGCCAGCAGCCAAGCTCCAGGCTCCTACGAGCAGTACTTC. Translating gives CASSQAPGSYEQYF.

The rearrangement joins TRBV11-2 to TRBJ2-2, with D perhaps TRBD1 or TRBD2 (5 bases each). The V and J ends lost 1 base and 4 bases respectively, with 10 bases between them. Germline V gives CDR1 SGHAT, CDR2 FQNNGV. CDR3 length equals 15 residues. CDR3 DNA sequence: TGTGCCAGCAGCTTAGGTGGGGCGGGCACCGGGGAGCTGTTTTTT. Translating gives CASSLGGAGTGELFF. The whole variable domain, remainder taken from reference TRBV11-2 and TRBJ2-2, is EAGVAQSPRYKIIEKRQSVAFWCNPISGHATLYWYQQILGQGPKLLIQFQNNGVVDDSQLPKDRFSAERLKGVDSTLKIQPAKLEDSAVYLCASSLGGAGTGELFFGEGSRLTVL.

The chain employs TRBV27 and TRBJ1-3, with D maybe TRBD1 (5 bases). CDR3 size: 17 residues. Germline values: CDR1 MNHEY, CDR2 SMNVEV (reference sequence). With 2 bases removed from V and 0 bases from J, the gap between germline ends came to 14 bases. CDR3 coding DNA: TGTGCCAGCAGTTTACTTCCGGGGACGGACTCTGGAAACACCATATATTTT. This gives the protein CASSLLPGTDSGNTIYF.